The T cell receptor (beta chain) described here comes from a study of breast tumors, draining lymph nodes, adjacent tissues. Overall study results and limits: Data only fit, rather than demonstrated, lymph node origin of most tumor T cells. Most tumor T cells seemingly derive from lymph node, then expand in tumor.

On this clonotype itself: Its specificity is unknown. The junction and the germline gene differ at one end; a read error may be behind it.

In TCRdb, the multiplex PCR reads were re-called with MiXCR into one record per CDR3 protein. There are around 230,000 distinct CDR3 sequences in the sample; approximately 29% occur only once, and roughly 1.3% lies in the top ten. Germline V gives CDR1 SEHNR, CDR2 FQNEAQ (reference sequence). This CDR3 has 17 amino acids. Samples came from axillary lymph nodes draining the breast cancer. This sequence was found in a female donor with breast cancer. Some clones in this sample may be carry-over from other donors' samples. The sequenced sample consisted of axillary lymph node tissue. This chain connects TRBV7-9 to TRBJ2-7; D gene uncertain. The CDR3 nucleotides read TGCGCCAGCAGCTTGTTACGCGAAACACCCCCCTCCTACGAGCAGTACTTC. Its translation: CASSLLRETPPSYEQYF.